Each of the 18 T cell receptor beta chains below was sequenced from the same sample in a study of blood T cells in healthy people across ages. Combining a sample-barcoded 5' primer with a J-beta primer mix, a second PCR ran for roughly 7 to 12 cycles. TCRdb processed the 5' RACE reads anew with MiXCR; each CDR3 protein has one entry. The repertoire includes about 730,000 distinct CDR3 sequences, roughly 47% of them detected once, and more than 20% sits in the top ten. The material sequenced was blood. The receptors originated from a woman aged 55-75 years in good health.

There are a few counts of this clonotype. This chain joins TRBV7-6 and TRBJ2-2; TRBD2 matches at 11 bases. There are 15 residues in the CDR3. With V trimmed by 5 bases and J by 8 bases, 7 bases remained unmatched. From germline, CDR1 is SGHVS and CDR2 FNYEAQ. CDR3 sequence: CASSPTSGRTGELFF. The CDR3 DNA is TGTGCCAGCAGCCCCACTAGCGGGAGAACTGGGGAGCTGTTTTTT.

The V and J genes are TRBV4-3 and TRBJ2-3; tentatively, D is TRBD2 (6 bases). Germline assignment: CDR1 LGHNA and CDR2 YSLEER. The CDR3 loop spans 13 amino acids. V lost 1 base, J lost 11 bases, and 13 bases lay in between. For the CDR3, the DNA is TGCGCCAGCAGCCAAGTTGCTCGGGGGATGCAGTATTTT. Protein: CASSQVARGMQYF.

This clonotype was seen a handful of times. The junction and the germline gene differ at one end; a read error may be behind it. The chain joins TRBV7-7 to TRBJ2-5; 9 nucleotides match TRBD2. This CDR3 is built from 16 residues. From germline, CDR1 is SSHAT and CDR2 FNYEAQ (reference sequence). The DNA for the CDR3 is TGTGCCAACAGCTTAGTGGCGGGGGGGCCGGTAGAGACCCAGTACTTC. Translating it yields CANSLVAGGPVETQYF.

With respect to this clonotype: This could be a read error, since a much larger clone is one nucleotide away. The chain has TRBV4-2 and TRBJ1-2; D ambiguous. The CDR3 totals 14 residues. Looked up from germline, CDR1 is LGHNA and CDR2 is YNFKEQ. The V gene lost 0 bases and the J gene lost 5 bases, with 10 bases spanning the gap. The CDR3 spells CASSQEGSLYGYTF. The CDR3 bases are TGTGCCAGCAGCCAAGAGGGCAGCCTTTATGGCTACACCTTC.

This chain connects TRBV7-2 to TRBJ1-2; D gene unclear. CDR3 size: 14 residues. V was clipped by 6 bases and J by 1 base, with 12 bases between them. CDR1 is SGHTA and CDR2 is FQGNSA in the germline V gene. The CDR3 DNA sequence: TGTGCCAGCAGAATACCTAATATTAACTATGGCTACACCTTC. This sequence encodes CASRIPNINYGYTF.

V usage is TRBV2 and J usage is TRBJ2-7; 10 bases fit TRBD1. J was trimmed by 3 bases and V by 8 bases; bases with no gene match: 10. This CDR3 has 15 amino acids. CDR1 is SNHLY, CDR2 FYNNEI, per germline. For the CDR3, the DNA is TGTGCCAGCCAGGGACAGGGGCCCCCTCTCTACGAGCAGTACTTC. It specifies CASQGQGPPLYEQYF. Variable domain in full (rest from reference TRBV2 and TRBJ2-7): EPEVTQTPSHQVTQMGQEVILRCVPISNHLYFYWYRQILGQKVEFLVSFYNNEISEKSEIFDDQFSVERPDGSNFTLKIRSTKLEDSAMYFCASQGQGPPLYEQYFGPGTRLTVT.

About this clonotype itself: A much larger clone differs by one base, so this may be a read error. This chain connects TRBV7-3 to TRBJ1-2; TRBD1 matches at 9 bases. Germline V gives CDR1 SGHTA, CDR2 FQGTGA. The CDR3 has 16 residues. Trimming removed 5 bases from V and 5 bases from J; junction bases left unmatched: 12. CDR3 nucleotides: TGTGCCAGCAGCCTGCGGGGAGTACAGGGGGCATATGGCTACACCTTC. Its translation is CASSLRGVQGAYGYTF.

The chain combines TRBV5-1 with TRBJ1-6; D unresolved. The CDR3 is made up of 14 amino acids. Between the trimmed V and J ends, which lost 4 bases and 7 bases, there was a span of 12 bases. Germline V gene data show CDR1 as SGHRS and CDR2 as YFSETQ. The DNA of the CDR3 is TGCGCCAGCAGCGTGGTAGTCAGCAATTCACCCCTCCACTTT. Translation gives CASSVVVSNSPLHF.

The chain is built from TRBV29-1 and TRBJ2-2; D is possibly TRBD1 or TRBD2 (7 bases each). Trimming pared 7 bases from V and 3 bases from J, leaving 15 bases between. CDR1 is SQVTM and CDR2 is ANQGSEA in the germline V gene. The CDR3 has 14 residues. The DNA for the CDR3 is TGCAGCGGGAAGCAGGGGGGGGACACCGGGGAGCTGTTTTTT. Translating gives CSGKQGGDTGELFF.

The gene calls are TRBV20-1 and TRBJ2-1, with a tentative D call TRBD2 (5 bases). Germline assignment: CDR1 DFQATT and CDR2 SNEGSKA (reference sequence). The CDR3 extends over 14 amino acids. Trimming stripped 0 bases from V and 12 bases from J, with 18 bases between. The CDR3 here is CSARDGSSVDGQFF. CDR3 DNA: TGCAGTGCTAGAGATGGTAGTAGCGTAGATGGGCAGTTCTTC.

There are a few counts of this clonotype. V gene TRBV9 combines with J gene TRBJ2-3; TRBD2 matches at 8 bases. The CDR3 runs 16 residues. Trimming at V came to 1 base and at J to 2 bases, leaving 6 bases not matched to a gene. Germline V gene data show CDR1 as SGDLS and CDR2 as YYNGEE. The CDR3 coding sequence is TGTGCCAGCAGCGTATACCAGCGGGAGCCCACAGATACGCAGTATTTT. It yields the protein CASSVYQREPTDTQYF.

This clonotype was recorded many times. The chain couples TRBV13 to TRBJ2-7; the match to TRBD2 covers 12 bases. The trim removed 4 bases at V and 3 bases at J, leaving 4 bases unmatched. Germline V gives CDR1 PRHDT, CDR2 FYEKMQ (reference sequence). The CDR3 runs 15 residues. The CDR3 bases are TGTGCCAGCAGCTACAGACTAGCGGGGGTCTACGAGCAGTACTTC. Amino acid sequence: CASSYRLAGVYEQYF.

This chain links TRBV5-1 with TRBJ2-1; 11 bases are shared with TRBD2. The CDR3 consists of 15 residues. Germline values: CDR1 SGHRS, CDR2 YFSETQ. V lost 2 bases to trimming and J lost 8 bases; unmatched junction nucleotides: 6. The CDR3 nucleotides read TGCGCCAGCAGCTTAACTAGCGGGAGTTCAGATGAGCAGTTCTTC. Amino acid sequence: CASSLTSGSSDEQFF.

Many counts were recorded for this clonotype. The chain is built from TRBV29-1 and TRBJ2-7; D remains unclear. Trimming shortened V by 3 bases and J by 2 bases, and 14 bases separated the two germline ends. The length of the CDR3 is 14 residues. From germline, CDR1 is SQVTM and CDR2 ANQGSEA. The CDR3 reads CSVDSKEPAYEQYF. In DNA form, the CDR3 reads TGCAGCGTTGATTCTAAGGAGCCCGCCTACGAGCAGTACTTC.

The rearrangement uses TRBV7-9 and TRBJ2-3; a possible D gene is TRBD1 (6 bases). CDR3 size: 16 residues. The V gene's germline CDR1 is SEHNR and CDR2 FQNEAQ (reference sequence). The V and J ends lost 0 bases and 2 bases respectively, with 12 bases between them. The CDR3 reads CASSLAGAPPTDTQYF. The CDR3 DNA is TGTGCCAGCAGCTTAGCGGGGGCTCCACCCACAGATACGCAGTATTTT.

This clonotype appeared a few times. This chain joins TRBV12-3 or TRBV12-4 and TRBJ2-7, with 7 nucleotides matching TRBD1. With V trimmed by 4 bases and J by 3 bases, 6 bases remained unmatched. This CDR3 has 14 residues. The CDR3 nucleotides read TGTGCCAGCAGTTCTGGGACAGCTAACTACGAGCAGTACTTC. Protein: CASSSGTANYEQYF.

The chain has TRBV20-1 and TRBJ2-3, with 7 bases lining up with TRBD2. The CDR3 is made up of 16 amino acids. V was clipped by 1 base and J by 0 bases; unmatched bases: 7. Germline V gene data show CDR1 as DFQATT and CDR2 as SNEGSKA (reference sequence). The CDR3 DNA sequence: TGCAGTGCTAGAGTAACGGGGGGTCCCAGCACAGATACGCAGTATTTT. This encodes CSARVTGGPSTDTQYF.

V and J are TRBV4-1 and TRBJ2-3; D uncertain. CDR1 MGHRA and CDR2 YSYEKL come from the germline V gene. The CDR3 length is 15 residues. V lost 7 bases to trimming and J lost 4 bases, with 18 bases between them. Here the CDR3 reads CASTISTWGPDTQYF. DNA of the CDR3: TGCGCCAGCACCATATCGACATGGGGTCCAGATACGCAGTATTTT.